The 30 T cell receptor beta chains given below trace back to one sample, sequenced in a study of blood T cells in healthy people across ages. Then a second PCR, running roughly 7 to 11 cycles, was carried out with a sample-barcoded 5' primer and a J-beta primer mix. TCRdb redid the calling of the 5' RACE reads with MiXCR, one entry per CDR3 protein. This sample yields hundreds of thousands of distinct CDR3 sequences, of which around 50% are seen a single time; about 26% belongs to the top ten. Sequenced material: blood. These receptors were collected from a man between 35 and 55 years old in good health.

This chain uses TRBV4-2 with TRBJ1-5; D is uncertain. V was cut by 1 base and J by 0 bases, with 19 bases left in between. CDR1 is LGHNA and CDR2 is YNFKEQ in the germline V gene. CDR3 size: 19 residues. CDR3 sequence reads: CASSQVARSGEGSNQPQHF. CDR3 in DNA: TGTGCCAGCAGCCAAGTGGCTAGATCGGGCGAAGGTAGCAATCAGCCCCAGCATTTT.

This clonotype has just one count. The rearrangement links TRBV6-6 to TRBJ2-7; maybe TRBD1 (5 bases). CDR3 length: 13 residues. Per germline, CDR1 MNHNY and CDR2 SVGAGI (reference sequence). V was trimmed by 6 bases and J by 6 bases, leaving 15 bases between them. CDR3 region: CASRDTTSTEQYF. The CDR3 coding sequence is TGTGCCAGCAGGGACACCACCTCTACCGAGCAGTACTTC.

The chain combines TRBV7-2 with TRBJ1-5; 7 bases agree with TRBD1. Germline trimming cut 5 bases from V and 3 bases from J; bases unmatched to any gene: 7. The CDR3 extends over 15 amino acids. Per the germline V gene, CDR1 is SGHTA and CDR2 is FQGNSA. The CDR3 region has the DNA TGTGCCAGCAGCGACCAACAGGGGACCAATCAGCCCCAGCATTTT. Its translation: CASSDQQGTNQPQHF. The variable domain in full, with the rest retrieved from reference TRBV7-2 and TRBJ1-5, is GAGVSQSPSNKVTEKGKDVELRCDPISGHTALYWYRQSLGQGLEFLIYFQGNSAPDKSGLPSDRFSAERTGGSVSTLTIQRTQQEDSAVYLCASSDQQGTNQPQHFGDGTRLSIL.

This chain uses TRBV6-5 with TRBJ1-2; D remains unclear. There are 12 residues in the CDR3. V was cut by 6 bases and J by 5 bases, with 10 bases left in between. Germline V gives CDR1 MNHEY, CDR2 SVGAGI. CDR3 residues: CASSGFGYGYTF. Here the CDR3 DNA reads TGTGCCAGCAGCGGTTTTGGTTATGGCTACACCTTC.

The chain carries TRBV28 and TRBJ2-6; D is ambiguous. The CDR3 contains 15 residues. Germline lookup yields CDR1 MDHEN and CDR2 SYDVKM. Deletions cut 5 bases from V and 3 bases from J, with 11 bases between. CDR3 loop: CASSPPEVGANVLTF. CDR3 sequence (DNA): TGTGCCAGCAGTCCCCCCGAGGTTGGGGCCAACGTCCTGACTTTC.

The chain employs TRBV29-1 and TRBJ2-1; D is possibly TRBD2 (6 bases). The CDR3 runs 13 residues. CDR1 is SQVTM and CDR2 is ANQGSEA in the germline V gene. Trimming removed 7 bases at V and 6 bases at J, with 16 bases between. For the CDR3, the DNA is TGCAGCGGTGGACAAAGCGGGCCCAATGAGCAGTTCTTC. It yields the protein CSGGQSGPNEQFF.

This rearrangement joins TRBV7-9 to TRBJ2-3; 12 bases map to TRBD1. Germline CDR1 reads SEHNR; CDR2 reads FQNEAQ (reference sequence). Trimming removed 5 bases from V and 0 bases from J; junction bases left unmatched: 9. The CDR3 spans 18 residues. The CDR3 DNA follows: TGTGCCAGCAGCCCACGGGACAGGGGGCTTTCTAGCACAGATACGCAGTATTTT. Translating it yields CASSPRDRGLSSTDTQYF.

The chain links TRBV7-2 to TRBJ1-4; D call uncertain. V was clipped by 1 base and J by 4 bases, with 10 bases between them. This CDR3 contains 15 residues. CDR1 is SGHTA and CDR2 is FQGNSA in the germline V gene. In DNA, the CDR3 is TGTGCCAGCAGCTTAGTAGGGCAGGTTAATGAAAAACTGTTTTTT. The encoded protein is CASSLVGQVNEKLFF.

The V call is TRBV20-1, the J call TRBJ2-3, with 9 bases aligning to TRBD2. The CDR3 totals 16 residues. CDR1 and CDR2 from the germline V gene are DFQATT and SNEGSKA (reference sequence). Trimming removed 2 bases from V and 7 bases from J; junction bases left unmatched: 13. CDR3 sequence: CSARRSGGPFVNTQYF. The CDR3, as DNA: TGCAGTGCTAGACGAAGCGGGGGGCCCTTTGTAAATACGCAGTATTTT.

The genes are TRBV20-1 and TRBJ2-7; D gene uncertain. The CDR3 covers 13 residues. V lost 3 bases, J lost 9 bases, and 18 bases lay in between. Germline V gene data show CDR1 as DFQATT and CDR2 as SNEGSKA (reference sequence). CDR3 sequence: CSARNQEHTTQYF. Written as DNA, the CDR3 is TGCAGTGCTAGGAATCAGGAGCATACGACGCAGTACTTC.

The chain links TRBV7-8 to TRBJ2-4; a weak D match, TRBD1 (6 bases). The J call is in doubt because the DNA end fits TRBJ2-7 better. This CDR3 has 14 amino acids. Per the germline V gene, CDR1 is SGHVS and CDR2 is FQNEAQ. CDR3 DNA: TGTGCCAGCAGCTTAGGGTGGGACATTTACGAGCAGTACTTC. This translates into CASSLGWDIYEQYF.

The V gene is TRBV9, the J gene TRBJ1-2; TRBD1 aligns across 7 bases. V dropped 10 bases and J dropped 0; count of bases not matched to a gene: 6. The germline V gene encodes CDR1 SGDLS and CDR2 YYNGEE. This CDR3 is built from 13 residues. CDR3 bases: TGTGCCGGACGACAGGGAACTAACTATGGCTACACCTTC. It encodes CAGRQGTNYGYTF.

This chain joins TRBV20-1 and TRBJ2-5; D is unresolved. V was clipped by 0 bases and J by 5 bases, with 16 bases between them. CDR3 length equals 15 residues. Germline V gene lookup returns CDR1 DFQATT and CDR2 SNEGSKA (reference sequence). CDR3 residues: CSARDQVGLLETQYF. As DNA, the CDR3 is TGCAGTGCTAGAGATCAGGTCGGCTTGCTGGAGACCCAGTACTTC.

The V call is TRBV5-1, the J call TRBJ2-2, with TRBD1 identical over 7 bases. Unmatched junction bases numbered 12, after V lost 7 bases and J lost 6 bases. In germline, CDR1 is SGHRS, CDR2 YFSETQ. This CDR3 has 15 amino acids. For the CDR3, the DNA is TGCGCCAGCCAGACGCGCAGGGGGATGTCCGGGGAGCTGTTTTTT. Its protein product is CASQTRRGMSGELFF.

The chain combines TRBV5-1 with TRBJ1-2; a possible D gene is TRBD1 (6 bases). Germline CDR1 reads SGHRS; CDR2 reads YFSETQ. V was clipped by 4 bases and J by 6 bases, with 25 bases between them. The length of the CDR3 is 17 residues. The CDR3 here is CASSAWNQGGGSDGYTF. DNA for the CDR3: TGCGCCAGCAGCGCGTGGAACCAAGGCGGGGGCTCGGATGGCTACACCTTC.

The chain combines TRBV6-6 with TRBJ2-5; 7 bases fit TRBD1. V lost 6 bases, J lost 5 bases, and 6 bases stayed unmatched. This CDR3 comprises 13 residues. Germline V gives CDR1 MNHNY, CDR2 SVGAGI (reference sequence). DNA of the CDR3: TGTGCCAGCAGCAACCAGGGGGTGGAGACCCAGTACTTC. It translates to CASSNQGVETQYF.

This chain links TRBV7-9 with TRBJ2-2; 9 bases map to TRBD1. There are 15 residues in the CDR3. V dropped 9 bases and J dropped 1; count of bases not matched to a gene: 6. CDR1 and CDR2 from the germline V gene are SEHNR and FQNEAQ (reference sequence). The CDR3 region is CASQPGQGNTGELFF. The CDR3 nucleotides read TGTGCCAGTCAACCGGGACAGGGGAACACCGGGGAGCTGTTTTTT.

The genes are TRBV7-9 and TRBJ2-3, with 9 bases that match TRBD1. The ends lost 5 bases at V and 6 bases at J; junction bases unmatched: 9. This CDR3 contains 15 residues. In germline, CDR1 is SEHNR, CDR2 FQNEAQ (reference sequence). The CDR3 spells CASSIQQGAGDTQYF. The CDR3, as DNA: TGTGCCAGCAGCATACAACAGGGGGCAGGGGATACGCAGTATTTT.

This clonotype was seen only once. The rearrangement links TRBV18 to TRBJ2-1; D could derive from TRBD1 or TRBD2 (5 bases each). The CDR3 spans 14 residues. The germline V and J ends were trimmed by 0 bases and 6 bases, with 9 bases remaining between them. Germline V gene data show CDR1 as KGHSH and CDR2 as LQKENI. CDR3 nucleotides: TGTGCCAGCTCACCACCGGGGGTAGTCAATGAGCAGTTCTTC. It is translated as CASSPPGVVNEQFF. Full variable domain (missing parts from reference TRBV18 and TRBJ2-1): NAGVMQNPRHLVRRRGQEARLRCSPMKGHSHVYWYRQLPEEGLKFMVYLQKENIIDESGMPKERFSAEFPKEGPSILRIQQVVRGDSAAYFCASSPPGVVNEQFFGPGTRLTVL.

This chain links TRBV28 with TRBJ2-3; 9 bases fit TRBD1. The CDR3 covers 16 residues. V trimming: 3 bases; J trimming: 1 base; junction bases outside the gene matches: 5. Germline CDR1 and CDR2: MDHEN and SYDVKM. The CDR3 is CASSLYRGRGTDTQYF. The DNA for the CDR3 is TGTGCCAGCAGTTTGTACAGGGGGCGCGGCACAGATACGCAGTATTTT.

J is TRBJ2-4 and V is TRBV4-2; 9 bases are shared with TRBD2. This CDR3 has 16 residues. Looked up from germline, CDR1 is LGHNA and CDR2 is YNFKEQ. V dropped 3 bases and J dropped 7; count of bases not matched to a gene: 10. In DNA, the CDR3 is TGTGCCAGCAGCCACAGCAGCTTCAGCGGGAGGAACATTCAGTACTTC. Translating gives CASSHSSFSGRNIQYF.

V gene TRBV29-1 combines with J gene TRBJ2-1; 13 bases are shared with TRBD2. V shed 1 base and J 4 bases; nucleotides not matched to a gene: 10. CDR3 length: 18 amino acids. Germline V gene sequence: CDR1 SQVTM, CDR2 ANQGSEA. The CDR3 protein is CSVEVLGLAGHVYNEQFF. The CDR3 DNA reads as TGCAGCGTTGAAGTATTGGGACTAGCGGGGCACGTTTACAATGAGCAGTTCTTC.

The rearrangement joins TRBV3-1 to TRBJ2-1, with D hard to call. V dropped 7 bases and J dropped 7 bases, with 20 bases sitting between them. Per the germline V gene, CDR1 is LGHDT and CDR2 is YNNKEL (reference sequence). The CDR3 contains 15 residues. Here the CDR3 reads CASTPSRLPLNEQFF. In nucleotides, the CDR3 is TGTGCCAGCACCCCGAGCCGGCTACCCTTAAATGAGCAGTTCTTC.

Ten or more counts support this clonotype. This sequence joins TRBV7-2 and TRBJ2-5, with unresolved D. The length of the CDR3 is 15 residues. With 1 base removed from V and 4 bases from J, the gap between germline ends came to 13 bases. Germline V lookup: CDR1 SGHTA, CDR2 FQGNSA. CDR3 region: CASSLVVQVGETQYF. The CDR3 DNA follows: TGTGCCAGCAGCTTAGTTGTCCAGGTTGGAGAGACCCAGTACTTC.

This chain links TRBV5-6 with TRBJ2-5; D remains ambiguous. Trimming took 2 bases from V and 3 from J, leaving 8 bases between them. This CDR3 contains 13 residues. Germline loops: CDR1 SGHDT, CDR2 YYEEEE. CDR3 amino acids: CASSFPVEETQYF. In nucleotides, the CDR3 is TGTGCCAGCAGCTTCCCTGTGGAAGAGACCCAGTACTTC.

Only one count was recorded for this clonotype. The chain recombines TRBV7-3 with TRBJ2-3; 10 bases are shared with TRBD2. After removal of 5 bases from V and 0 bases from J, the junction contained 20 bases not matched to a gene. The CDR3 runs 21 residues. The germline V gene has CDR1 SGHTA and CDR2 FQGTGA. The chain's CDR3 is CASSLLSASGRIFRSTDTQYF. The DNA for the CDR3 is TGTGCCAGCAGCCTCCTTTCGGCTAGCGGGAGAATTTTTAGGAGCACAGATACGCAGTATTTT.

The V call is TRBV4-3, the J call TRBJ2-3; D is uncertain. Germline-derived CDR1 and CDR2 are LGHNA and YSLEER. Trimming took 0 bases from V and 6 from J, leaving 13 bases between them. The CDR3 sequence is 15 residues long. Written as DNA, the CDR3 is TGCGCCAGCAGCCAAGAGGTACAGATCAGTGATACGCAGTATTTT. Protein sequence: CASSQEVQISDTQYF.

This CDR3 reads CASSDRQTDTQYF. The CDR3 DNA sequence: TGTGCCAGCAGCGATAGACAGACAGATACGCAGTATTTT. The chain couples TRBV2 to TRBJ2-3, with a tentative D call TRBD1 (5 bases). The germline CDR1 and CDR2 sequences are SNHLY and FYNNEI. The CDR3 runs to 13 residues. Trimming took 6 bases from V and 3 from J, leaving 10 bases between them.

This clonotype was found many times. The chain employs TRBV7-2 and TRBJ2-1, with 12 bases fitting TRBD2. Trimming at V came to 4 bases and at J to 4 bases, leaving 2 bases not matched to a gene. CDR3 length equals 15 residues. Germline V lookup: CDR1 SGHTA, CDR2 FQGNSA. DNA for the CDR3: TGTGCCAGCAGCTCAACTAGCGGGGGGTACAATGAGCAGTTCTTC. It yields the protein CASSSTSGGYNEQFF.

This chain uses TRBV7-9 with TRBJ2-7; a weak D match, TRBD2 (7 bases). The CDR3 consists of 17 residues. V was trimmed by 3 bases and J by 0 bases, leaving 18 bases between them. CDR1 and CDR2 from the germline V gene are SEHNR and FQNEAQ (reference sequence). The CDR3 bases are TGTGCCAGCAGCTTCGCCCTTGGGGGCGGGAGCTCCTACGAGCAGTACTTC. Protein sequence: CASSFALGGGSSYEQYF.